This TCR beta chain was sequenced in a study of blood T cell repertoires in COVID-19. The CDR3 contains 15 residues. The trim removed 6 bases at V and 0 bases at J, leaving 4 bases unmatched. The germline gives CDR1 MNHNY, CDR2 SVGAGI (reference sequence). Some clones are missing from TCRdb's copy, which holds only in-frame ones; the method was immunoSEQ multiplex PCR. Of roughly 110,000 clones listed, 65% to 75% are singletons. Source material: peripheral blood. This sequence joins TRBV6-6 and TRBJ1-4; 7 nucleotides agree with TRBD1. The sequence was obtained from a human donor with acute or convalescent COVID-19. The donor label of this sample is uncertain. The CDR3 spells CASSDGTATNEKLFF. CDR3 coding DNA: TGTGCCAGCAGCGACGGGACAGCAACTAATGAAAAACTGTTTTTT.